The 7 T cell receptor beta chains reported below all come from one sample, sequenced in a study of blood T cells in healthy people across ages. Through a sample-barcoded 5' primer and a J-beta primer mix, a second PCR was run for 7 to 11 cycles. TCRdb re-called the 5' RACE reads through MiXCR, storing one row per CDR3 protein. The sample holds hundreds of thousands of distinct CDR3 sequences; over 40% are singletons and the top ten take about 30%. The source material was blood. The receptors come from an elderly man in good health.

This clonotype was counted once. This rearrangement joins TRBV20-1 to TRBJ2-1; the match to TRBD1 covers 8 bases. This CDR3 comprises 14 residues. Germline assignment: CDR1 DFQATT and CDR2 SNEGSKA (reference sequence). V lost 3 bases, J lost 13 bases, and 14 bases stayed unmatched. CDR3 bases: TGCAGTGCTAGGATCCCCAGGGGGCGAGAGACCCAGTTCTTC. Encoded protein: CSARIPRGRETQFF.

The gene calls are TRBV10-3 and TRBJ2-1; 8 bases line up with TRBD1. This CDR3 has 16 amino acids. After removal of 2 bases from V and 10 bases from J, the junction contained 13 bases not matched to a gene. Per germline, CDR1 ENHRY and CDR2 SYGVKD. For the CDR3, the DNA is TGTGCCATCAGTGAGATAGGACAGGGCCATGACGCCGAGCAGTTCTTC. Translated: CAISEIGQGHDAEQFF.

The chain has TRBV28 and TRBJ2-7, with a possible D match to TRBD2 (6 bases). The J call may be incorrect, as the DNA end agrees better with TRBJ2-4. Germline CDR1 is MDHEN and CDR2 is SYDVKM. The CDR3 contains 10 residues. The CDR3 spells CATGENIQYF. CDR3 DNA: TGTGCCACGGGGGAAAACATTCAGTACTTC.

A few counts support this clonotype. This chain links TRBV29-1 with TRBJ1-6; D not certain. Trimming cost V 6 bases and J 6 bases, with 15 bases left between them. The CDR3 is 14 residues long. Germline CDR1 reads SQVTM; CDR2 reads ANQGSEA. Written as DNA, the CDR3 is TGCAGCGTCCGATCGGGCTCATTTAATTCACCCCTCCACTTT. It translates to CSVRSGSFNSPLHF.

This clonotype was picked up a small number of times. The chain carries TRBV7-2 and TRBJ2-7; D may be TRBD1 or TRBD2 (5 bases each). Germline lookup yields CDR1 SGHTA and CDR2 FQGNSA. The CDR3 totals 17 residues. Trimming shortened V by 0 bases and J by 5 bases, and 20 bases separated the two germline ends. The CDR3, as DNA: TGTGCCAGCAGCTTAGCGCTATGGGCAGGGAGTGTCAACGAGCAGTACTTC. It specifies CASSLALWAGSVNEQYF.

This clonotype has more than one count but fewer than ten. The chain links TRBV4-3 to TRBJ2-7, with D possibly being TRBD2 (5 bases). The length of the CDR3 is 13 residues. Looked up from germline, CDR1 is LGHNA and CDR2 is YSLEER. The V gene lost 8 bases and the J gene lost 5 bases, with 16 bases spanning the gap. The CDR3 protein is CASGWRIDHEQYF. CDR3 nucleotides: TGCGCCAGCGGATGGAGGATCGACCACGAGCAGTACTTC.

V is TRBV24-1 and J is TRBJ2-5; D is tentatively TRBD1 or TRBD2 (5 bases each). CDR1 and CDR2 (germline): KGHDR, SFDVKD. The CDR3 spans 14 residues. Trimming pared 4 bases from V and 6 bases from J, leaving 14 bases between. The CDR3 DNA sequence: TGTGCCACCAGTGACCTGGGGACGGGGAAGACCCAGTACTTC. Translating gives CATSDLGTGKTQYF.